This is a list of T cell receptor beta chains from one sample in a study of shared clonotypes between healthy human individuals. Data came from immunoSEQ multiplex PCR; TCRdb stores just in-frame clones and leaves some out. The sample shows around 700,000 clones, about 90% of them seen only once. Sequencing was done on a sample of naive CD8+ T cells sorted from blood. Source of these receptors: a man aged 25-45 years in good health. CDR3s include the opening cysteine and the closing phenylalanine or tryptophan. D genes are given only for firm matches. Clone size is given for some rows only: seen once, a few or many times, or a class if the clone is expanded.

DNA: TGTGCCAGCGGGCAGGGGGCCATCTATGGCTACACCTTC
CDR3: CASGQGAIYGYTF
V: TRBV27
size: few
D: TRBD1
J: TRBJ1-2

DNA: TGCGCCAGTGCCCCGGGCCCTATCCGCTCCTACAATGAGCAGTTCTTC
CDR3: CASAPGPIRSYNEQFF
V: TRBV10-1
size: .
D: .
J: TRBJ2-1

DNA: TGTGCCAGCAGTTTATCCGGGACAGGCATACTCTACGAGCAGTACTTC
CDR3: CASSLSGTGILYEQYF
V: TRBV27
size: .
D: TRBD1
J: TRBJ2-7

DNA: TGTGCCAGCAACACAGGGCCGTTCAATCAGCCCCAGCATTTT
CDR3: CASNTGPFNQPQHF
V: TRBV19
size: .
D: .
J: TRBJ1-5

DNA: TGTGCCAGCATAGGGCGACAGGTGAATTTCGATGAGCAGTTCTTC
CDR3: CASIGRQVNFDEQFF
V: TRBV27
size: .
D: .
J: TRBJ2-1

DNA: TGTGCCAGCAGCGTAGATCCGCTCTGGGCCAACGTCCTGACTTTC
CDR3: CASSVDPLWANVLTF
V: TRBV9
size: .
D: .
J: TRBJ2-6

DNA: TGTGCCAGCAGCTTAATTTCCGAGCAGTACTTC
CDR3: CASSLISEQYF
V: TRBV11-3
size: .
D: .
J: TRBJ2-7

DNA: TGTGCCAGCAGTCATCTCGGAGGCTACGAGCAGTACTTC
CDR3: CASSHLGGYEQYF
V: TRBV14
size: .
D: .
J: TRBJ2-7

DNA: TGCAGCGCTAGCGGGAACTCCTACGAGCAGTACTTC
CDR3: CSASGNSYEQYF
V: TRBV29-1
size: once
D: TRBD2
J: TRBJ2-7

DNA: TGCGCCAGCAGCCAAGTGCAGGATACTTCCTACGAGCAGTACTTC
CDR3: CASSQVQDTSYEQYF
V: TRBV4-1
size: .
D: .
J: TRBJ2-7

DNA: TGTGCCAGCAGTCACCGGGACAGGGCCTACGAGCAGTACTTC
CDR3: CASSHRDRAYEQYF
V: TRBV27
size: .
D: TRBD1
J: TRBJ2-7

DNA: TGTGCCAGCAGCTTACGGGTTCTAAACTATGGCTACACCTTC
CDR3: CASSLRVLNYGYTF
V: TRBV13
size: .
D: .
J: TRBJ1-2

DNA: TGTGCCAGCAGCTTGACCGGGACAGAGAACACCGGGGAGCTGTTTTTT
CDR3: CASSLTGTENTGELFF
V: TRBV5-6
size: once
D: TRBD1
J: TRBJ2-2

DNA: TGTGCCAGCAGCTCCACGGTGAAAAATGAAAAACTGTTTTTT
CDR3: CASSSTVKNEKLFF
V: TRBV7-8
size: .
D: .
J: TRBJ1-4

DNA: TGCAGCGTAAGGGGGGACATCCTCGGGAAATACTATGGCTACACCTTC
CDR3: CSVRGDILGKYYGYTF
V: TRBV29-1
size: .
D: .
J: TRBJ1-2

DNA: TGCGCCAGCAGCCCTTTAGGGACAGGAGGATACGAGCAGTACTTC
CDR3: CASSPLGTGGYEQYF
V: TRBV5-1
size: .
D: TRBD1
J: TRBJ2-7

DNA: TGCGCCAGCAGTGCGGGACTAGCGGCCACAGATACGCAGTATTTT
CDR3: CASSAGLAATDTQYF
V: TRBV5-1
size: .
D: TRBD2
J: TRBJ2-3

DNA: TGTGCCAGCAGGGGATCTTCGGGACTAGCGGGAGATACGCAGTATTTT
CDR3: CASRGSSGLAGDTQYF
V: TRBV27
size: .
D: TRBD2
J: TRBJ2-3

DNA: TGTGCCAGCAGCTCGTCTGTCTACGAGCAGTACTTC
CDR3: CASSSSVYEQYF
V: TRBV7-9
size: .
D: .
J: TRBJ2-7

DNA: TGTGCCAGCAGCTTAATGACAGGGTCGGGCACTGAAGCTTTCTTT
CDR3: CASSLMTGSGTEAFF
V: TRBV7-9
size: .
D: TRBD1
J: TRBJ1-1

DNA: TGTGCCAGCAGCTTGGCGGGACAGGGGGCCTACGGGGAGCTGTTTTTT
CDR3: CASSLAGQGAYGELFF
V: TRBV5-6
size: .
D: TRBD1
J: TRBJ2-2

DNA: TGTGCCAGCAGTTACAATTCGGATCAGCCCCAGCATTTT
CDR3: CASSYNSDQPQHF
V: TRBV6-5
size: .
D: .
J: TRBJ1-5

DNA: TGTGCCAGCAGCTTCGACTACGAGCAGTACTTC
CDR3: CASSFDYEQYF
V: TRBV7-2
size: .
D: .
J: TRBJ2-7

DNA: TGTGCCAGCACCTTCGGTCCGGGACAGGGGGCGCGGGAGACCCAGTACTTC
CDR3: CASTFGPGQGARETQYF
V: TRBV28
size: .
D: TRBD1
J: TRBJ2-5

DNA: TGTGCCAGTGGGACGGATACAGGGTTGGGCGGCTACACCTTC
CDR3: CASGTDTGLGGYTF
V: TRBV2
size: .
D: .
J: TRBJ1-2

DNA: TGTGCCAGCAGCCGCCGCCTAGCGGGAGTCTACGAGCAGTACTTC
CDR3: CASSRRLAGVYEQYF
V: TRBV27
size: .
D: TRBD2
J: TRBJ2-7

DNA: TGTGCCAGCAGCTTACGCAGGGACAGAGAGCAGTACTTC
CDR3: CASSLRRDREQYF
V: TRBV7-2
size: .
D: TRBD1
J: TRBJ2-7